This TCR beta chain derives from a study of high-grade serous ovarian cancer treatment subgroups. Trimming took off 0 bases at V and 5 bases at J, with 10 bases between the two ends. CDR3 length: 13 amino acids. Germline loops: CDR1 GTSNPN, CDR2 SVGIG (reference sequence). Libraries were prepared by immunoSEQ multiplex PCR; TCRdb keeps only in-frame clonotypes and omits some of them. The table includes approximately 4,000 clones, about 78% detected once. Tumor samples were obtained before definitive surgery or chemotherapy. The V and J genes are TRBV30 and TRBJ1-1; D may be TRBD1 (5 bases). This TCR derives from a human donor with high-grade serous ovarian cancer. Sequencing was done on a sample of tumor tissue. The CDR3 here is CAWSVPGKTEAFF. For the CDR3, the DNA is TGTGCCTGGAGTGTACCAGGGAAAACTGAAGCTTTCTTT.